Detailed here is one T cell receptor (beta chain). The antigen is unknown. The entry originates in a study of T cell repertoires in cytomegalovirus infection. Findings of the study overall: Clonotype analysis showed dominance of the ex vivo response by HLA-C-restricted CMV-specific TCR beta clonotypes.

Each CDR3 protein gets one entry after TCRdb re-called the reads with MiXCR. The table records approximately 470,000 distinct CDR3 sequences, 40% to 50% of them present only once. Between the trimmed V and J ends, which lost 5 bases and 0 bases, there was a span of 11 bases. Germline lookup yields CDR1 SQVTM and CDR2 ANQGSEA. The CDR3 is made up of 14 amino acids. The sequence was collected from a human donor in good health (CMV status not recorded). Some clones in this sample may be carry-over from other donors' samples. This chain uses TRBV29-1 with TRBJ2-1; D call uncertain. Material: cultured PBMCs, obtained from culture after CMV antigen stimulation. The CDR3 loop is CSVTELSSYNEQFF. Here the CDR3 DNA reads TGCAGCGTTACCGAACTGAGCTCCTACAATGAGCAGTTCTTC.